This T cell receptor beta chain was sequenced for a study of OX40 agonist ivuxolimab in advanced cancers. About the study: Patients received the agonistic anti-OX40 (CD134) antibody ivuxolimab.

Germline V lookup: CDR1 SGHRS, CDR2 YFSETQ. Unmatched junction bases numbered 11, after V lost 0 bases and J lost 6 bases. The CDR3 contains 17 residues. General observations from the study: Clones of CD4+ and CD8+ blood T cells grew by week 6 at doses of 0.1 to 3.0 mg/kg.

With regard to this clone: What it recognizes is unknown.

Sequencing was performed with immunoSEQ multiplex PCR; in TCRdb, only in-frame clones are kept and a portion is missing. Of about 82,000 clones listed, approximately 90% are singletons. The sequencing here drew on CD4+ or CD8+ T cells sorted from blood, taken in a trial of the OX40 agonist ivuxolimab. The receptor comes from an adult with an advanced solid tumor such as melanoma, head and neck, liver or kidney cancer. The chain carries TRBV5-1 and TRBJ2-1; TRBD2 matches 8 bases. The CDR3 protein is CASSLAGLLAGGNEQFF. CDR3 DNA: TGCGCCAGCAGCTTGGCGGGACTCCTCGCGGGGGGCAATGAGCAGTTCTTC.